This TCR beta chain appears in the sequencing data of a study of OX40 agonist ivuxolimab in advanced cancers. Patients with autoimmune history or systemic immunosuppression were excluded. Study-wide results and limits: At 0.1 to 3.0 mg/kg, CD4+ and CD8+ blood T cells expanded clonally by week 6.

The protocol was immunoSEQ multiplex PCR, while the TCRdb copy is restricted to in-frame clones and leaves out a portion. The table records more than 45,000 clones, approximately 91% of them present only once. Regarding this clone: Its antigen is unidentified.

This sample comprised CD4+ or CD8+ T cells sorted from blood, obtained in a trial of the OX40 agonist ivuxolimab. This receptor was obtained from an adult with an advanced solid tumor such as melanoma, head and neck, liver or kidney cancer.

CDR3: CASSADSSGANVLTF. DNA of the CDR3: TGTGCCAGCAGCGCGGACAGCTCTGGGGCCAACGTCCTGACTTTC. The chain recombines TRBV5-6 with TRBJ2-6, with D possibly matching TRBD1 (6 bases). V lost 4 bases and J 0 bases, leaving 8 bases between the germline ends. This CDR3 region has 15 residues. Looked up from germline, CDR1 is SGHDT and CDR2 is YYEEEE.